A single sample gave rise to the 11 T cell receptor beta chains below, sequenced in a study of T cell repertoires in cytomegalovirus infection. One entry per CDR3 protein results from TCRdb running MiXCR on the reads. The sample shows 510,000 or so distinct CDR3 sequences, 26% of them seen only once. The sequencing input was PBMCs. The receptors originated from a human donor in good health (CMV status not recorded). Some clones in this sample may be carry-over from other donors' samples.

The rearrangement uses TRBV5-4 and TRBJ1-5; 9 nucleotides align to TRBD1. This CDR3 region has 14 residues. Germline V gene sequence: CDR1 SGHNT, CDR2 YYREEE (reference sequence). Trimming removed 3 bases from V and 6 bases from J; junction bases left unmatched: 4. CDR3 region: CASSSGTGSQPQHF. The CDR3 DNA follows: TGTGCCAGCAGCTCGGGGACAGGGAGTCAGCCCCAGCATTTT.

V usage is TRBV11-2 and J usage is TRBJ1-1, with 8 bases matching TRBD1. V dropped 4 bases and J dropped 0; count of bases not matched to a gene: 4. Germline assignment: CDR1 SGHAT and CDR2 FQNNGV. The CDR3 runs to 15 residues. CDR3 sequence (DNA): TGTGCCAGCAGCTCTGGACAGGGAGTGAACACTGAAGCTTTCTTT. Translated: CASSSGQGVNTEAFF.

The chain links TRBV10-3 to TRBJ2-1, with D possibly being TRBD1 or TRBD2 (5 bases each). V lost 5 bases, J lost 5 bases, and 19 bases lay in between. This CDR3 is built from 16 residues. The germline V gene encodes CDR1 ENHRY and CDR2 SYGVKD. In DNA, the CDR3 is TGTGCCATCAGTCCCGGGACGGTAACGGCTAACAATGAGCAGTTCTTC. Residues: CAISPGTVTANNEQFF.

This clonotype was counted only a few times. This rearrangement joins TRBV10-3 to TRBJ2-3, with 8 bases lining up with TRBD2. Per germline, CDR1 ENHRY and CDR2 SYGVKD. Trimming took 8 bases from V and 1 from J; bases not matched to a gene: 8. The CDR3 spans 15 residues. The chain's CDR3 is CAIAAGGEGTDTQYF. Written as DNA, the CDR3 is TGTGCCATCGCGGCGGGGGGCGAGGGCACAGATACGCAGTATTTT.

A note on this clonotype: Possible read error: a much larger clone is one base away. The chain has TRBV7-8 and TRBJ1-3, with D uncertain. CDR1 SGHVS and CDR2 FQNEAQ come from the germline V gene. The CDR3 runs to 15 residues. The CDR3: CATSLGDITGNTIYF. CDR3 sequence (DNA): TGTGCCACCAGCTTAGGTGATATTACCGGGAACACCATATATTTT.

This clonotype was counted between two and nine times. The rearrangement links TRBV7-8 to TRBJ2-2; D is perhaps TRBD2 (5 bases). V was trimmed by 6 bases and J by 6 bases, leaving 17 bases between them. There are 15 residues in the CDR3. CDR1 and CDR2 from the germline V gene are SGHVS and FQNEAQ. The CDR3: CASRSRRGPAGELFF. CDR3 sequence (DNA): TGTGCCAGCAGATCCAGGCGAGGGCCGGCCGGGGAGCTGTTTTTT.

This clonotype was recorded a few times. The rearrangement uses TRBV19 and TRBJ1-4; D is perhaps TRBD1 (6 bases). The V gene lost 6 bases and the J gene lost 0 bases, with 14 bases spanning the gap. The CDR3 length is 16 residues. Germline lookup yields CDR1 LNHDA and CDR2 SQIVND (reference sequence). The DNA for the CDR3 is TGTGCCAGTAGCCCGGGACACACGCCAACTAATGAAAAACTGTTTTTT. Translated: CASSPGHTPTNEKLFF.

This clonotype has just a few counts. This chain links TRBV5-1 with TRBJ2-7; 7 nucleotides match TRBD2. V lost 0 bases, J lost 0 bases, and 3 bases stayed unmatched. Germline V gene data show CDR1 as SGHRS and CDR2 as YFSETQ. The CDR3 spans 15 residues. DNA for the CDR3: TGCGCCAGCAGCTTGGATGGGGACTACTCCTACGAGCAGTACTTC. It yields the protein CASSLDGDYSYEQYF.

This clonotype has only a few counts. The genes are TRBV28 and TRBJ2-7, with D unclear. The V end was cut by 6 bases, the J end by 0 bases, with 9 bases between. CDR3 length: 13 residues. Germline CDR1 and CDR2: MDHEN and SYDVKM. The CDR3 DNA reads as TGTGCCAGCAGCTACGGCCTCTCCTACGAGCAGTACTTC. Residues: CASSYGLSYEQYF. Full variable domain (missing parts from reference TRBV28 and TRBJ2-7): DVKVTQSSRYLVKRTGEKVFLECVQDMDHENMFWYRQDPGLGLRLIYFSYDVKMKEKGDIPEGYSVSREKKERFSLILESASTNQTSMYLCASSYGLSYEQYFGPGTRLTVT.

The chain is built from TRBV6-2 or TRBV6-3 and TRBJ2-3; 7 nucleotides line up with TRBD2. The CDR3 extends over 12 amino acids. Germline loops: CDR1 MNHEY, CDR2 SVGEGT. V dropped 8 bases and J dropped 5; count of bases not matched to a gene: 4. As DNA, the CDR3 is TGTGCCAGCGGGAGGGTGCAAGATACGCAGTATTTT. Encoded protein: CASGRVQDTQYF.

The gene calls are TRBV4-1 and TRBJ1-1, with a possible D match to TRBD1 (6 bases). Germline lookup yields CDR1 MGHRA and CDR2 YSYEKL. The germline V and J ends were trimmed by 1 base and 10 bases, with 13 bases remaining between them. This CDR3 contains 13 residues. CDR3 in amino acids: CASSQGRGRRAFF. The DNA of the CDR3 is TGCGCCAGCAGCCAAGGCCGGGGGCGACGAGCTTTCTTT.